The 30 T cell receptor beta chains below all came from one sample that was sequenced in a study of cytomegalovirus exposure and HLA in healthy donors. The PCR was carried out with 60 Vbeta primers and 13 Jbeta primers. Using immunoSEQ multiplex PCR, the repertoire was profiled, and TCRdb retains in-frame clones only, with some absent. The table records approximately 210,000 clones, roughly 87% of them present only once. Sequenced sample: PBMCs. These receptors were taken from a man aged 35 to 55 in good health and CMV-seropositive.

The chain combines TRBV7-2 with TRBJ2-7, with D maybe TRBD2 (6 bases). V was pared by 6 bases and J by 2 bases, with 17 bases between. Germline CDR1 reads SGHTA; CDR2 reads FQGNSA. The CDR3 runs to 15 residues. DNA of the CDR3: TGTGCCAGCAGGAAGGGAGGAGGCTTTACCTACGAGCAGTACTTC. This encodes CASRKGGGFTYEQYF.

The chain has TRBV2 and TRBJ2-2; D is possibly TRBD2 (5 bases). Germline-derived CDR1 and CDR2 are SNHLY and FYNNEI. Trimming removed 4 bases from V and 4 bases from J, with 10 bases in between. This CDR3 spans 14 amino acids. The CDR3, as DNA: TGTGCCAGCAGTGGTGTAGCGAGCACCGGGGAGCTGTTTTTT. Translation gives CASSGVASTGELFF. Based on the CDR3 plus reference TRBV2 and TRBJ2-2, the full variable domain is EPEVTQTPSHQVTQMGQEVILRCVPISNHLYFYWYRQILGQKVEFLVSFYNNEISEKSEIFDDQFSVERPDGSNFTLKIRSTKLEDSAMYFCASSGVASTGELFFGEGSRLTVL.

The chain carries TRBV5-1 and TRBJ1-1; D gene unclear. This CDR3 spans 15 amino acids. From germline, CDR1 is SGHRS and CDR2 YFSETQ. Trimming pared 4 bases from V and 3 bases from J, leaving 16 bases between. The chain's CDR3 is CASSGSGSWDTEAFF. The CDR3 nucleotides read TGCGCCAGCAGCGGGTCGGGGAGTTGGGACACTGAAGCTTTCTTT.

The rearrangement uses TRBV27 and TRBJ1-5; D unresolved. The V end lost 2 bases, the J end lost 0 bases, and 11 bases lay between the germline ends. Germline V gene data show CDR1 as MNHEY and CDR2 as SMNVEV (reference sequence). The CDR3 length is 16 residues. The CDR3 here is CASSLRGGNSNQPQHF. In nucleotides, the CDR3 is TGTGCCAGCAGTTTACGGGGAGGAAATAGCAATCAGCCCCAGCATTTT.

This chain's CDR3 is CASSNNLGGNRNEQYV. The DNA for the CDR3 is TGTGCCAGCAGCAACAACCTGGGGGGGAATAGAAACGAGCAGTACGTC. The chain links TRBV21-1 to TRBJ2-7; TRBD2 is the table's D call, not checked against the DNA. TRBV21-1 is reported as a pseudogene. There are 16 residues in the CDR3.

The chain couples TRBV29-1 to TRBJ2-6, with 10 bases aligning to TRBD1. In germline, CDR1 is SQVTM, CDR2 ANQGSEA. The junction had 7 bases not matched to a gene; V was cut back by 7 bases and J by 4 bases. The CDR3 has 15 amino acids. In nucleotides, the CDR3 is TGCAGCGCTGGGGACAGGGGTGGAGGGGCCAACGTCCTGACTTTC. Translated, it gives CSAGDRGGGANVLTF.

The chain uses TRBV5-1 and TRBJ1-2; D remains unclear. The CDR3 is 13 amino acids. Germline CDR1 and CDR2: SGHRS and YFSETQ. With 0 bases removed from V and 8 bases from J, the gap between germline ends came to 11 bases. The DNA for the CDR3 is TGCGCCAGCAGCTTGGCCCTACAGCAGGGCTACACCTTC. Encoded protein: CASSLALQQGYTF.

The chain combines TRBV4-1 with TRBJ2-3, with a possible D match to TRBD1 (5 bases). Germline-derived CDR1 and CDR2 are MGHRA and YSYEKL. This CDR3 comprises 13 residues. Trimming left V 9 bases short and J 1 base short, with 11 bases between. CDR3 sequence reads: CASSVGGTDTQYF. CDR3 DNA: TGCGCCAGTTCCGTAGGGGGCACAGATACGCAGTATTTT.

The CDR3 reads CASSISHSGANVLTF. CDR3 DNA: TGTGCCAGTAGTATCAGTCACTCTGGGGCCAACGTCCTGACTTTC. V and J are TRBV19 and TRBJ2-6; D not certain. Trimming took off 3 bases at V and 0 bases at J, with 6 bases between the two ends. This CDR3 has 15 residues. CDR1 and CDR2 from the germline V gene are LNHDA and SQIVND (reference sequence).

V is TRBV5-6 and J is TRBJ2-7, with 11 nucleotides matching TRBD2. The V gene's germline CDR1 is SGHDT and CDR2 YYEEEE. Trimming at V came to 2 bases and at J to 2 bases, leaving 6 bases not matched to a gene. This CDR3 has 16 residues. The CDR3: CASSFLGSGRAYEQYV. CDR3 bases: TGTGCCAGCAGCTTCCTAGGTAGCGGGAGGGCCTACGAGCAGTACGTC.

The rearrangement joins TRBV9 to TRBJ2-5; TRBD2 agrees at 15 bases. J was trimmed by 4 bases and V by 4 bases; bases with no gene match: 8. The CDR3 extends over 17 amino acids. Germline V gives CDR1 SGDLS, CDR2 YYNGEE. The CDR3 loop reads CASSPRRTSGRGETQYF. In DNA form, the CDR3 reads TGTGCCAGCAGCCCCCGCAGGACTAGCGGGAGGGGAGAGACCCAGTACTTC.

This clone was observed a few times. The chain combines TRBV2 with TRBJ2-5, with D possibly TRBD2 on 6 matching bases. The J call is in doubt because the DNA end fits TRBJ2-7 better. CDR1 is SNHLY and CDR2 is FYNNEI in the germline V gene. There are 11 residues in the CDR3. The CDR3 DNA reads as TGTGCCAGTGTGGGAGGCTACGAGCAGTACTTC. Translating gives CASVGGYEQYF.

Regarding this clone: The germline gene is not matched at one end of the junction; a read error may be the cause. The rearrangement uses TRBV7-9 and TRBJ2-5, with a possible D match to TRBD2 (7 bases). The CDR3 contains 15 residues. Per germline, CDR1 SEHNR and CDR2 FQNEAQ (reference sequence). The CDR3 sequence: CSSSLGGGHQETQYF. The CDR3 DNA follows: TGTTCCAGCAGCTTAGGGGGGGGACACCAAGAGACCCAGTACTTC.

This chain joins TRBV18 and TRBJ2-2; D is undetermined. Trimming removed 1 base from V and 0 bases from J, with 9 bases in between. From germline, CDR1 is KGHSH and CDR2 LQKENI. The CDR3 runs to 16 residues. The CDR3, as DNA: TGTGCCAGCTCACCACTCGACAACCCGAACACCGGGGAGCTGTTTTTT. This translates into CASSPLDNPNTGELFF.

The chain recombines TRBV5-1 with TRBJ1-6; D may be TRBD1 (6 bases). The CDR3 consists of 15 residues. The V and J ends lost 5 bases and 8 bases respectively, with 17 bases between them. Germline V gene lookup returns CDR1 SGHRS and CDR2 YFSETQ. The CDR3 here is CASSRTAVRDSPLHF. In nucleotides, the CDR3 is TGCGCCAGCAGTCGGACAGCCGTAAGGGATTCACCCCTCCACTTT.

The genes are TRBV5-1 and TRBJ2-6; no definite D call. The germline V gene encodes CDR1 SGHRS and CDR2 YFSETQ. This CDR3 spans 15 amino acids. Trimming pared 2 bases from V and 2 bases from J, leaving 8 bases between. The CDR3 DNA reads TGCGCCAGCAGCTTTATTACGGCTGGGGCCAACGTCCTGACTTTC. Residues: CASSFITAGANVLTF. Drawing the rest from reference TRBV5-1 and TRBJ2-6, the complete variable domain is KAGVTQTPRYLIKTRGQQVTLSCSPISGHRSVSWYQQTPGQGLQFLFEYFSETQRNKGNFPGRFSGRQFSNSRSEMNVSTLELGDSALYLCASSFITAGANVLTFGAGSRLTVL.

In DNA, the CDR3 is TGCGCCAGCAGTTCTGAGGGGACAGGGGGCTACGGCTACACCTTC. It translates to CASSSEGTGGYGYTF. V usage is TRBV5-1 and J usage is TRBJ1-2, with 12 positions matching TRBD1. The CDR3 length is 15 residues. CDR1 is SGHRS, CDR2 YFSETQ, per germline. The ends lost 5 bases at V and 8 bases at J; junction bases unmatched: 10.

The rearrangement uses TRBV6-6 and TRBJ2-3; D perhaps matches TRBD1 (6 bases). Germline V CDR1 and CDR2: MNHNY, SVGAGI (reference sequence). The CDR3 is made up of 13 amino acids. V gave up 6 bases and J gave up 1 base, with 8 bases separating them. The CDR3 DNA sequence: TGTGCCAGCAGCCGACAGGGCACAGATACGCAGTATTTT. It translates to CASSRQGTDTQYF.

The gene calls are TRBV18 and TRBJ2-7, with 8 bases that match TRBD1. V shed 6 bases, J shed 0 bases, and the junction held 4 bases outside the gene matches. CDR1 KGHSH and CDR2 LQKENI come from the germline V gene. The CDR3 contains 14 residues. The CDR3 bases are TGTGCCAGCTCGCTTACAGGGGGCTCCTACGAGCAGTACGTC. This gives the protein CASSLTGGSYEQYV.

This clone was detected only once. The chain joins TRBV9 to TRBJ2-3; 10 nucleotides line up with TRBD2. V lost 0 bases, J lost 5 bases, and 6 bases stayed unmatched. Germline values: CDR1 SGDLS, CDR2 YYNGEE. CDR3 length: 16 amino acids. Written as DNA, the CDR3 is TGTGCCAGCAGCGTAGTCCCAGCGGGAGGGCTAGATACGCAGTATTTT. Its translation is CASSVVPAGGLDTQYF.

This chain links TRBV28 with TRBJ2-5; TRBD1 matches 7 bases. The CDR3 runs 15 residues. CDR1 MDHEN and CDR2 SYDVKM come from the germline V gene. The junction had 10 bases not matched to a gene; V was cut back by 6 bases and J by 3 bases. CDR3 region: CASRDLDRVKETQYF. For the CDR3, the DNA is TGTGCCAGCAGAGACTTAGACAGGGTTAAAGAGACCCAGTACTTC.

This clone was counted only a few times. The CDR3 nucleotides read TGTGCCAGCAGCTCTCAGGGTGGCAGGAGCGCTGAAGCTTTCTTT. Translating gives CASSSQGGRSAEAFF. The genes are TRBV6-1 and TRBJ1-1; TRBD1 might be the D (5 bases). Between the trimmed V and J ends, which lost 6 bases and 6 bases, there was a span of 20 bases. Germline CDR1 is MNHNS and CDR2 is SASEGT. The CDR3 totals 15 residues.

The chain joins TRBV5-1 to TRBJ2-3; TRBD2 is a possible D gene (5 bases). The CDR3 contains 15 residues. Trimming took off 0 bases at V and 5 bases at J, with 13 bases between the two ends. Looked up from germline, CDR1 is SGHRS and CDR2 is YFSETQ. CDR3 in DNA: TGCGCCAGCAGCTTGGCGGAGGTTCGGGTAGATACGCAGTATTTT. Protein: CASSLAEVRVDTQYF.

The chain is built from TRBV5-1 and TRBJ2-3; the D gene is possibly TRBD2 (6 bases). The CDR3 has 15 residues. With 4 bases removed from V and 4 bases from J, the gap between germline ends came to 16 bases. Per germline, CDR1 SGHRS and CDR2 YFSETQ. The CDR3 reads CASSPERGIADTQYF. The CDR3 DNA reads TGCGCCAGCAGCCCGGAACGGGGGATCGCAGATACGCAGTATTTT.

The chain links TRBV27 to TRBJ2-3, with 8 bases lining up with TRBD2. J was trimmed by 2 bases and V by 6 bases; bases with no gene match: 7. Germline-derived CDR1 and CDR2 are MNHEY and SMNVEV (reference sequence). This CDR3 is 15 amino acids long. Written as DNA, the CDR3 is TGTGCCAGCAGGTCACTAGCGGACCACACAGATACGCAGTATTTT. Its protein is CASRSLADHTDTQYF.

V usage is TRBV5-6 and J usage is TRBJ2-7; D is perhaps TRBD1 (5 bases). Germline V gene lookup returns CDR1 SGHDT and CDR2 YYEEEE. The CDR3 has 13 amino acids. With 4 bases removed from V and 3 bases from J, the gap between germline ends came to 11 bases. CDR3 coding DNA: TGTGCCAGCAGCACCGACAGTGACTACGAGCAGTACTTC. This encodes CASSTDSDYEQYF.

This clone was seen a handful of times. The V and J genes are TRBV2 and TRBJ1-3; D perhaps matches TRBD1 (5 bases). V was shortened by 4 bases and J by 8 bases, with 15 bases between the two germline ends. Germline loops: CDR1 SNHLY, CDR2 FYNNEI. The CDR3 sequence is 14 residues long. The CDR3 region is CASSGNRKGDTIYF. CDR3 sequence (DNA): TGTGCCAGCAGTGGGAACAGAAAAGGGGACACCATATATTTT.

The genes are TRBV7-3 and TRBJ2-1, with D perhaps matching TRBD2 (5 bases). The CDR3 loop spans 16 amino acids. V was shortened by 2 bases and J by 4 bases, with 15 bases between the two germline ends. The V gene's germline CDR1 is SGHTA and CDR2 FQGTGA. The DNA of the CDR3 is TGTGCCAGCAGCTTAGGAGGAAGTAGCAGGTACAATGAGCAGTTCTTC. It specifies CASSLGGSSRYNEQFF. The whole variable domain, filled in from reference TRBV7-3 and TRBJ2-1, reads GAGVSQTPSNKVTEKGKYVELRCDPISGHTALYWYRQSLGQGPEFLIYFQGTGAADDSGLPNDRFFAVRPEGSVSTLKIQRTERGDSAVYLCASSLGGSSRYNEQFFGPGTRLTVL.

The V call is TRBV27, the J call TRBJ2-7, with TRBD1 matching over 8 bases. V lost 3 bases and J lost 2; bases outside the gene matches: 3. The V gene's germline CDR1 is MNHEY and CDR2 SMNVEV (reference sequence). This CDR3 is built from 14 residues. The CDR3, as DNA: TGTGCCAGCAGTTTCAAACAGGGGGCCTACGAGCAGTACTTC. This codes for CASSFKQGAYEQYF.

The V call is TRBV30, the J call TRBJ1-2, with D unresolved. V shed 2 bases and J shed 5 bases, with 9 bases lying between them. CDR1 and CDR2 from the germline V gene are GTSNPN and SVGIG (reference sequence). The CDR3 is made up of 12 amino acids. The CDR3 loop is CAWSPLTYGYTF. The CDR3 DNA reads TGTGCCTGGAGTCCCCTGACATATGGCTACACCTTC.